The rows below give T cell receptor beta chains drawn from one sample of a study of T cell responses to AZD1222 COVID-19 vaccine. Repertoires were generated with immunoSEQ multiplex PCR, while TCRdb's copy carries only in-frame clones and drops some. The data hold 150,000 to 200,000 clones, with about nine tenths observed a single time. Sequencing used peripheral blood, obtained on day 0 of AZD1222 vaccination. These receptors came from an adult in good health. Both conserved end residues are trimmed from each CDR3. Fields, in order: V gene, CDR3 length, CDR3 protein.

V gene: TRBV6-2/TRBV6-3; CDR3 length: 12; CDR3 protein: ASSYDGSYNEQF
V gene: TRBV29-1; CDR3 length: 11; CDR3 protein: SVGTNRNQPQH
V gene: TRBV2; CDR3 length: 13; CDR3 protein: ASSAGASGGPEQY
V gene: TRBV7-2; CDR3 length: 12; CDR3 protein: ASTGQQGGNTIY
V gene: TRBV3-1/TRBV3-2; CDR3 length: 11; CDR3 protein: ASSQEQGQPQH
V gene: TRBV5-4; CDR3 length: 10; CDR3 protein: ASSSPPHEQY
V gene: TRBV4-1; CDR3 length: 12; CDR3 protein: ASSHEGPGSEQY
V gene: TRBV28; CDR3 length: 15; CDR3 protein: ASSLSRGTGNNQPQH
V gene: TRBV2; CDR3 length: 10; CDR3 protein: ASSQTPPSQH
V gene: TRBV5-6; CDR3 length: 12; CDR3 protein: ASSPILRTGEAF